The next 14 T cell receptor beta chains were all read from a single sample in a study of graft-versus-host responses after intestinal transplantation. No cognate antigen is known for these TCRs. Sequencing used immunoSEQ multiplex PCR; TCRdb keeps in-frame clones, though not all of them. This table has over 90,000 clones, roughly nine tenths appearing once. Specimen: unstimulated CD8+ T cells sorted from spleen or lymph node cells, collected before intestinal transplant. Source of these receptors: a human donor who received an intestinal transplant.

The chain carries TRBV5-4 and TRBJ1-4; D is uncertain. There are 15 residues in the CDR3. Trimming shortened V by 0 bases and J by 8 bases, and 14 bases separated the two germline ends. Germline CDR1 and CDR2: SGHNT and YYREEE (reference sequence). The CDR3 DNA reads as TGTGCCAGCAGCTTGGGGCACACCGCGGGAGAAAAACTGTTTTTT. Protein sequence: CASSLGHTAGEKLFF.

The chain employs TRBV27 and TRBJ2-1; 11 bases match TRBD2. In germline, CDR1 is MNHEY, CDR2 SMNVEV (reference sequence). CDR3 size: 16 residues. V shed 1 base and J 5 bases; nucleotides not matched to a gene: 4. CDR3 nucleotides: TGTGCCAGCAGTTTATTAACTAGCGGGAGAGACAATGAGCAGTTCTTC. This translates into CASSLLTSGRDNEQFF.

The chain joins TRBV9 to TRBJ1-2; possibly TRBD1 for D (5 bases). Trimming cost V 0 bases and J 6 bases, with 12 bases left between them. The CDR3 sequence is 14 residues long. Germline V gene sequence: CDR1 SGDLS, CDR2 YYNGEE. The CDR3 DNA reads as TGTGCCAGCAGCGTAGAAGGGTGGGGCGATGGCTACACCTTC. Its protein product is CASSVEGWGDGYTF.

The chain has TRBV7-9 and TRBJ2-2; D possibly corresponds to TRBD1 (5 bases). This CDR3 contains 16 residues. V dropped 3 bases and J dropped 1 base, with 12 bases sitting between them. The germline V gene encodes CDR1 SEHNR and CDR2 FQNEAQ (reference sequence). The CDR3 protein is CASSFLSQENTGELFF. The CDR3 DNA reads TGTGCCAGCAGCTTTTTATCACAGGAGAACACCGGGGAGCTGTTTTTT.

The V call is TRBV5-4, the J call TRBJ2-3; 10 positions agree with TRBD2. There are 16 residues in the CDR3. With 2 bases clipped from V and 3 bases from J, the junction kept 6 bases outside the gene matches. The V gene's germline CDR1 is SGHNT and CDR2 YYREEE (reference sequence). Here the CDR3 reads CASSFLTSGATDTQYF. The CDR3, as DNA: TGTGCCAGCAGCTTCCTCACTAGCGGGGCGACAGATACGCAGTATTTT.

The chain couples TRBV6-5 to TRBJ2-3; tentatively, D is TRBD2 (5 bases). Between the trimmed V and J ends, which lost 0 bases and 2 bases, there was a span of 12 bases. The CDR3 loop spans 16 amino acids. Germline V gene sequence: CDR1 MNHEY, CDR2 SVGAGI. CDR3 amino acids: CASSYSASPPTDTQYF. The CDR3 bases are TGTGCCAGCAGTTACTCGGCTAGCCCACCCACAGATACGCAGTATTTT.

V gene TRBV30 combines with J gene TRBJ2-5; D may be TRBD2 (7 bases). The CDR3 is 12 residues long. From germline, CDR1 is GTSNPN and CDR2 SVGIG (reference sequence). Trimming took 5 bases from V and 4 from J, leaving 11 bases between them. The CDR3 region has the DNA TGTGCCTGGTCAGGGGAGGGAGAGACCCAGTACTTC. This sequence encodes CAWSGEGETQYF.

The chain employs TRBV27 and TRBJ2-7; 7 positions match TRBD2. Trimming at V came to 3 bases and at J to 6 bases, leaving 14 bases not matched to a gene. Germline CDR1 and CDR2: MNHEY and SMNVEV (reference sequence). The CDR3 covers 16 residues. The CDR3 spells CASSFSGTTFGSEQYF. In DNA form, the CDR3 reads TGTGCCAGCAGTTTCTCCGGGACTACATTCGGGAGCGAGCAGTACTTC.

This sequence joins TRBV6-1 and TRBJ2-7, with 7 bases matching TRBD1. Germline trimming cut 5 bases from V and 5 bases from J; bases unmatched to any gene: 9. The CDR3 spans 14 residues. The germline gives CDR1 MNHNS, CDR2 SASEGT. CDR3 loop: CASSPQGPADEQYF. The DNA for the CDR3 is TGTGCCAGCAGTCCACAGGGGCCTGCGGACGAGCAGTACTTC.

The rearrangement uses TRBV10-2 and TRBJ2-7, with 8 bases aligning to TRBD1. The CDR3 is made up of 16 amino acids. Germline CDR1 is WSHSY and CDR2 is SAAADI. Germline trimming cut 6 bases from V and 3 bases from J; bases unmatched to any gene: 13. This chain's CDR3 is CASSEAPGTGFYEQYF. Here the CDR3 DNA reads TGCGCCAGCAGCGAAGCCCCAGGGACAGGCTTCTACGAGCAGTACTTC.

The V call is TRBV11-2, the J call TRBJ2-5; 7 bases match TRBD2. The V segment lost 8 bases and the J segment 0 bases; nucleotides outside the gene matches: 6. The germline V gene encodes CDR1 SGHAT and CDR2 FQNNGV. This CDR3 region has 14 residues. CDR3 sequence: CASRGGGYQETQYF. The CDR3 DNA is TGTGCCAGCCGCGGCGGGGGTTACCAAGAGACCCAGTACTTC.

The J gene is TRBJ2-5, the V gene TRBV27, with 10 positions matching TRBD1. The V and J ends lost 4 bases and 5 bases, in that order; junction bases with no gene match: 1. This CDR3 comprises 13 residues. CDR1 and CDR2 from the germline V gene are MNHEY and SMNVEV (reference sequence). CDR3 sequence: CASSSGQGETQYF. Written as DNA, the CDR3 is TGTGCCAGCAGTTCGGGACAGGGGGAGACCCAGTACTTC.

The chain combines TRBV11-2 with TRBJ2-5; 12 nucleotides align to TRBD2. This CDR3 has 17 residues. The V segment lost 5 bases and the J segment 0 bases; nucleotides outside the gene matches: 7. Germline V gene sequence: CDR1 SGHAT, CDR2 FQNNGV. DNA for the CDR3: TGTGCCAGCAGCGTCGGACTAGCGGGGAGGTACCAAGAGACCCAGTACTTC. It codes for CASSVGLAGRYQETQYF.

The rearrangement links TRBV2 to TRBJ2-1; 8 bases match TRBD1. The V gene end was trimmed by 4 bases and the J gene end by 7 bases; junction bases not matched to a gene: 0. This CDR3 is 12 amino acids long. CDR1 SNHLY and CDR2 FYNNEI come from the germline V gene. CDR3 region: CASSGTGNEQFF. The CDR3 region has the DNA TGTGCCAGCAGTGGGACAGGGAATGAGCAGTTCTTC.